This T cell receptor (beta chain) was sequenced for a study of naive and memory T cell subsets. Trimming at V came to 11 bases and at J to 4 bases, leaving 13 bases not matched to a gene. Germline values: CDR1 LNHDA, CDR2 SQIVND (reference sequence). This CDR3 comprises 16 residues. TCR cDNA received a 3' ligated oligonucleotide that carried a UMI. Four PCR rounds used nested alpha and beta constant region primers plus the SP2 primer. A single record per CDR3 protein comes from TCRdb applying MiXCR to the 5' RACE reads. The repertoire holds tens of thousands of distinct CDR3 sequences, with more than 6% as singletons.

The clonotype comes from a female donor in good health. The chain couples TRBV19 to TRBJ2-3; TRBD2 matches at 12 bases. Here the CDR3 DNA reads TGTGCCTCAACTCTAGCGGGAGGGATTTTCGCAGATACGCAGTATTTT. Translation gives CASTLAGGIFADTQYF. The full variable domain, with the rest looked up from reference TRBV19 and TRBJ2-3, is DGGITQSPKYLFRKEGQNVTLSCEQNLNHDAMYWYRQDPGQGLRLIYYSQIVNDFQKGDIAEGYSVSREKKESFPLTVTSAQKNPTAFYLCASTLAGGIFADTQYFGPGTRLTVL.